The rows below give T cell receptor beta chains drawn from one sample of a study of cytomegalovirus exposure and HLA in healthy donors. The repertoire was sequenced with immunoSEQ multiplex PCR; TCRdb's copy has only in-frame clones and lacks some. This table holds fewer than 200,000 clones, about 75% found once. Sequenced: PBMCs. The receptor source for this set is a female donor in good health and CMV-seronegative. Each CDR3 is given with its conserved first and last residue. D genes are given only for firm matches. Part of the rows lack a size; the others show once, few, many or a class for expanded clones.

14,TRBJ2-7,TRBD1,TRBV27,.,CASSLGTGLYEQYF,TGTGCCAGCAGTCTAGGGACAGGCTTGTACGAGCAGTACTTC
15,TRBJ1-6,TRBD1,TRBV19,few,CASSYRDRGNSPLHF,TGTGCCAGTAGTTATAGGGACAGGGGTAATTCACCCCTCCACTTT
12,TRBJ1-2,.,TRBV7-9,.,CASSLSTDGYTF,TGTGCCAGCAGCTTAAGCACAGACGGCTACACCTTC
14,TRBJ2-2,.,TRBV21-1,.,CATHRTANTGELFF,TGTGCCACCCACAGGACGGCGAACACCGGGGAGCTGTTTTTT
16,TRBJ2-5,TRBD1,TRBV5-6,.,CASSSSDRWSPVTQYF,TGTGCCAGCAGCTCATCGGACAGGTGGTCCCCTGTAACCCAGTACTTC
16,TRBJ1-5,.,TRBV30,.,CAWSQERGGGGEPQHF,TGTGCCTGGAGTCAGGAACGGGGAGGGGGTGGGGAGCCCCAGCATTTT
16,TRBJ2-1,TRBD2,TRBV6-6,once,CASSPFSGSSYNEQFF,TGTGCCAGCAGTCCTTTCAGCGGGAGCTCCTACAATGAGCAGTTCTTC
15,TRBJ1-2,TRBD1,TRBV14,.,CASSRGGTGGGGYTF,TGTGCCAGCAGCCGGGGCGGGACAGGGGGAGGCGGCTACACCTTC
14,TRBJ1-2,.,TRBV7-9,.,CASSLGERIYGYTF,TGTGCCAGCAGCTTAGGGGAGAGAATTTATGGCTACACCTTC
19,TRBJ2-4,.,TRBV19,.,CASSIGIGVASHAKNIQYF,TGTGCCAGTAGTATAGGGATAGGAGTAGCGTCCCACGCCAAAAACATTCAGTACTTC
19,TRBJ2-1,.,TRBV27,.,CASSFELRRGVNSYNEQFF,TGTGCCAGCAGTTTTGAATTGCGGCGCGGAGTAAACTCCTACAATGAGCAGTTCTTC
16,TRBJ1-6,.,TRBV4-2,.,CASSQEGSSYNSPLHF,TGTGCCAGCAGCCAAGAGGGGAGCTCCTATAATTCACCCCTCCACTTT
15,TRBJ1-5,TRBD1,TRBV30,once,CAWRGRGQSNQPQHF,TGTGCCTGGAGGGGTAGGGGACAGAGCAATCAGCCCCAGCATTTT